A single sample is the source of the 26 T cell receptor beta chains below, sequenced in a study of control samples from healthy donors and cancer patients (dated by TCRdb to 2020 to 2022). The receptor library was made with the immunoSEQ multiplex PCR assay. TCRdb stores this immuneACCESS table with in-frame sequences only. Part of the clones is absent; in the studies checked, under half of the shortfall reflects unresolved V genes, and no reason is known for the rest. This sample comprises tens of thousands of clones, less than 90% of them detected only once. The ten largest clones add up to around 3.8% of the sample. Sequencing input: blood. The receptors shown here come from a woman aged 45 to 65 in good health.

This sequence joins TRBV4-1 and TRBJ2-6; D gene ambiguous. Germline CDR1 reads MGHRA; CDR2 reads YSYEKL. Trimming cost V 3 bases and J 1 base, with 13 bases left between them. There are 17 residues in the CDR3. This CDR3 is CASSQTASRSGANVLTF. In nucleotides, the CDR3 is TGCGCCAGCAGCCAGACGGCCTCAAGGTCTGGGGCCAACGTCCTGACTTTC.

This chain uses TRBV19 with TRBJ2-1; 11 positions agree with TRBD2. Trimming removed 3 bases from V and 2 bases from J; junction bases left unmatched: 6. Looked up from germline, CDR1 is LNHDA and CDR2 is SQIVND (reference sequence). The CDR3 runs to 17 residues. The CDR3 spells CASSIQEGLAAYNEQFF. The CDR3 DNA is TGTGCCAGTAGTATCCAGGAGGGACTAGCGGCCTACAATGAGCAGTTCTTC.

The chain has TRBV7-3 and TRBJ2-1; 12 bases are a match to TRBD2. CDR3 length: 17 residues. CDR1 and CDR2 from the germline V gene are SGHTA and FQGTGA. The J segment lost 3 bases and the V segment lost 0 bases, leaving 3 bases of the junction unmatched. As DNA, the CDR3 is TGTGCCAGCAGCTTAACAGGACTAGCGGGACTCTACAATGAGCAGTTCTTC. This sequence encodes CASSLTGLAGLYNEQFF.

DNA for the CDR3: TGTGCCAGCAGCAGGACAGGCGGACATGAAAAACTGTTTTTT. It is translated as CASSRTGGHEKLFF. The chain links TRBV2 to TRBJ1-4; 7 bases align to TRBD1. The CDR3 contains 14 residues. CDR1 and CDR2 (germline): SNHLY, FYNNEI. Trimming cost V 6 bases and J 6 bases; bases outside gene matches: 7.

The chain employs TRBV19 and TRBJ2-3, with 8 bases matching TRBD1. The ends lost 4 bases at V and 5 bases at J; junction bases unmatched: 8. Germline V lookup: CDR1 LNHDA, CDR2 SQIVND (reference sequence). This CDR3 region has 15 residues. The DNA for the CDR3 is TGTGCCAGTAGTACAAAAAGGACAGGGATAGATACGCAGTATTTT. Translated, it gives CASSTKRTGIDTQYF.

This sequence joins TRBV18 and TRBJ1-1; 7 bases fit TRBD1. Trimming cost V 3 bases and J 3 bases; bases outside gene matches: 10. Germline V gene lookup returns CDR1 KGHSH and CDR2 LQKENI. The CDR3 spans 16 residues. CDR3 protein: CASSPRGSQGDTEAFF. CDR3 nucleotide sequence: TGTGCCAGCTCACCCCGGGGTTCTCAGGGGGACACTGAAGCTTTCTTT.

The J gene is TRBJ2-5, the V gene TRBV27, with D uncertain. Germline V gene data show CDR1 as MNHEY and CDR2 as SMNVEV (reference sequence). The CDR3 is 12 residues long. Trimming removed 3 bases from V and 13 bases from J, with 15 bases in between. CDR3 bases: TGTGCCAGCAGTTTGCCCCCAGGACGTCTGTACTTC. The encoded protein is CASSLPPGRLYF.

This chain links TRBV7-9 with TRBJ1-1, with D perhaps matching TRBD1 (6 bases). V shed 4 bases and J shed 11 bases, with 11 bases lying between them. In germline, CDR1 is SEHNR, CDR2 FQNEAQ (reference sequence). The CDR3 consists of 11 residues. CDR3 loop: CASSSGHSAFF. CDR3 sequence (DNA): TGTGCCAGCAGCTCGGGACATAGTGCTTTCTTT. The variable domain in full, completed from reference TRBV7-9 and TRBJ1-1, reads DTGVSQNPRHKITKRGQNVTFRCDPISEHNRLYWYRQTLGQGPEFLTYFQNEAQLEKSRLLSDRFSAERPKGSFSTLEIQRTEQGDSAMYLCASSSGHSAFFGQGTRLTVV.

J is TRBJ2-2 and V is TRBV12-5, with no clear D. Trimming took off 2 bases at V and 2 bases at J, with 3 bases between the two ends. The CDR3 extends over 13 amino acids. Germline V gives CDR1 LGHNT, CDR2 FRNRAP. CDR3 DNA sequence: TGTGCTAGTGGTTTGTTTAACACCGGGGAGCTGTTTTTT. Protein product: CASGLFNTGELFF. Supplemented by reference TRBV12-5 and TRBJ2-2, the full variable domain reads DARVTQTPRHKVTEMGQEVTMRCQPILGHNTVFWYRQTMMQGLELLAYFRNRAPLDDSGMPKDRFSAEMPDATLATLKIQPSEPRDSAVYFCASGLFNTGELFFGEGSRLTVL.

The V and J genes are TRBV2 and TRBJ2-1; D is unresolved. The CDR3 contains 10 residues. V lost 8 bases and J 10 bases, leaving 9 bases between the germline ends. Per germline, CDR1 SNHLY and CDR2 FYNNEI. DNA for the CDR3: TGTGCCAGCTCCTATCGGGAGCAGTTCTTC. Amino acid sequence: CASSYREQFF.

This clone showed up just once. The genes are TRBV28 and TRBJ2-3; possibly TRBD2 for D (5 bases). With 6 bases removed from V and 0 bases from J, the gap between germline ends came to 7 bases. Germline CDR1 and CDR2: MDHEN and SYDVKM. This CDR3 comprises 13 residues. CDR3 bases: TGTGCCAGCAGCCCGGGGAGCACAGATACGCAGTATTTT. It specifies CASSPGSTDTQYF.

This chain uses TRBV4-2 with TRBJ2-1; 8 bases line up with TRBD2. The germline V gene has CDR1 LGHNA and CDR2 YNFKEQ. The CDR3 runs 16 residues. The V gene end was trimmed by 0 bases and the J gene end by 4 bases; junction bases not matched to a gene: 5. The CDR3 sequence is CASSQDGVAGYNEQFF. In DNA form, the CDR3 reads TGTGCCAGCAGCCAAGATGGGGTAGCGGGATACAATGAGCAGTTCTTC.

This chain's CDR3 is CASSSGQGKSGEKLFF. The CDR3 nucleotides are TGTGCCAGCAGCTCTGGACAGGGGAAGTCGGGTGAAAAACTGTTTTTT. This chain links TRBV5-4 with TRBJ1-4, with 9 bases aligning to TRBD1. CDR1 is SGHNT and CDR2 is YYREEE in the germline V gene (reference sequence). Trimming at V came to 3 bases and at J to 7 bases, leaving 10 bases not matched to a gene. The CDR3 is 16 residues long.

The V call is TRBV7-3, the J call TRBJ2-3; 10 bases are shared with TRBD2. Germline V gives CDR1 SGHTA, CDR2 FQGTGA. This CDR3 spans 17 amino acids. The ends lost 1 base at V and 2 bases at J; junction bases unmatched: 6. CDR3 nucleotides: TGTGCCAGCAGCTTAATGGCTAGCGGGAGTCCCACAGATACGCAGTATTTT. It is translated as CASSLMASGSPTDTQYF.

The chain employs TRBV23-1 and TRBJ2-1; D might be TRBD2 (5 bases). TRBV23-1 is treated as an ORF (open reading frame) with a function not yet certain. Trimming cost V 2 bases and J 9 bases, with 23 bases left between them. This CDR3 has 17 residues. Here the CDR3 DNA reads TGCGCCAGCAGTCAAGAGGAAAGCGGTCAAGGAGGCAGTGAGCAGTTCTTC. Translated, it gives CASSQEESGQGGSEQFF.

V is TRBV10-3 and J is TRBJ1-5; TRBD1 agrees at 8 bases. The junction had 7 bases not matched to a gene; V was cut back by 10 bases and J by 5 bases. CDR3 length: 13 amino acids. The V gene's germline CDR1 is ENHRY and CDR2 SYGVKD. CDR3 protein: CATGQGLDQPQHF. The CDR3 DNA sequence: TGTGCCACAGGACAGGGATTGGATCAGCCCCAGCATTTT.

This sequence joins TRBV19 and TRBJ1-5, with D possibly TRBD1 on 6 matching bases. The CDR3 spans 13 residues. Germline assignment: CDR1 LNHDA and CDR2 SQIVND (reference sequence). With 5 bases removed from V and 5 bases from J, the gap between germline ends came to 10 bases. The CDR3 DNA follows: TGTGCCAGTAGTCAGGGGTGGTATCAGCCCCAGCATTTT. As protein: CASSQGWYQPQHF.

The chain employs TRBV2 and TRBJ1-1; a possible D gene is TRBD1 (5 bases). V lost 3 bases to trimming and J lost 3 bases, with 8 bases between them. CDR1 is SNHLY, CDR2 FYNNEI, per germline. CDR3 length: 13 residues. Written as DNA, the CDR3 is TGTGCCAGCAGTGACCCGGGACACACTGAAGCTTTCTTT. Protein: CASSDPGHTEAFF.

The CDR3 is CASSVEGAGNTIYF. DNA for the CDR3: TGTGCCAGCAGCGTCGAGGGGGCCGGAAACACCATATATTTT. The chain links TRBV9 to TRBJ1-3; 7 bases match TRBD1. Germline CDR1 and CDR2: SGDLS and YYNGEE. The CDR3 contains 14 residues. Trimming removed 2 bases from V and 4 bases from J; junction bases left unmatched: 3.

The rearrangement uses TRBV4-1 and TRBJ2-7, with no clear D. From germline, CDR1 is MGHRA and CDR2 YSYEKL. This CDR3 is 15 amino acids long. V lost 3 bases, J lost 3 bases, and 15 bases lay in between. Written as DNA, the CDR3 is TGCGCCAGCAGCCAGTTGTTCGCAGGAGACTACGAGCAGTACTTC. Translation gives CASSQLFAGDYEQYF.

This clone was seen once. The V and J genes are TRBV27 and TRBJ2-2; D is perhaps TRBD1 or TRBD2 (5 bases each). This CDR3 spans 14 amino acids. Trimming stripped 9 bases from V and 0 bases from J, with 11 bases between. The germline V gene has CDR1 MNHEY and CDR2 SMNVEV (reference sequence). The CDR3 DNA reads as TGTGCCAGTCGAGGGGTATCGAACACCGGGGAGCTGTTTTTT. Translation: CASRGVSNTGELFF.

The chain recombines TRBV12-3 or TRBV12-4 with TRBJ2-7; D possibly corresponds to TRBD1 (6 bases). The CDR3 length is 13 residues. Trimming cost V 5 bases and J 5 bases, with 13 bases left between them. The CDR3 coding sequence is TGTGCCAGCAGTGTACAGGGAAGGGACGAGCAGTACTTC. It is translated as CASSVQGRDEQYF.

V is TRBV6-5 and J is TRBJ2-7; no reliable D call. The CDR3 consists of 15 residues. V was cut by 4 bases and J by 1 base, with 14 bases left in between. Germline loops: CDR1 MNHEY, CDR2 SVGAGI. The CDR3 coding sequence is TGTGCCAGCAGTTGGCAGGTCGGAGTTTCCTACGAGCAGTACTTC. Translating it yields CASSWQVGVSYEQYF.

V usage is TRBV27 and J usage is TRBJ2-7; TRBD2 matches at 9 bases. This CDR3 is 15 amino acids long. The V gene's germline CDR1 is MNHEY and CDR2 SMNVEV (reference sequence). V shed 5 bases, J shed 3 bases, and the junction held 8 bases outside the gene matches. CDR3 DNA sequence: TGTGCCAGCAGTAGCCAGCGGGGGGTACGCTACGAGCAGTACTTC. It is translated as CASSSQRGVRYEQYF.

In nucleotides, the CDR3 is TGTGCCAGCAGCCAGGCGAGACAGGGGACCCTTAAAGGGGGCTACACCTTC. This gives the protein CASSQARQGTLKGGYTF. The gene calls are TRBV3-1 (or the pseudogene TRBV3-2) and TRBJ1-2, with 8 bases aligning to TRBD1. The CDR3 spans 17 residues. V lost 3 bases to trimming and J lost 8 bases; unmatched junction nucleotides: 17. Germline V lookup: CDR1 LGHDT, CDR2 YNNKEL (reference sequence).

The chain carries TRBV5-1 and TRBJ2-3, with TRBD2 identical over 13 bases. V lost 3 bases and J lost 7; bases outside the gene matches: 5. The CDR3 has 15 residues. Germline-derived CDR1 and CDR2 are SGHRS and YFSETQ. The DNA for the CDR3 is TGCGCCAGCAGCTCGACTAGCGGGAGGCCACATACGCAGTATTTT. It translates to CASSSTSGRPHTQYF.